This T cell receptor (beta chain) was found in a study of CD8+ T cells in alopecia areata. Extracted RNA was reverse transcribed into cDNA, the sequencing template. Profiled with immunoSEQ multiplex PCR; TCRdb holds only in-frame clones, not every one. The sample carries 100,000 to 150,000 clones, roughly 69% recorded once. The germline V gene has CDR1 MDHEN and CDR2 SYDVKM. Trimming cost V 5 bases and J 7 bases, with 12 bases left between them. CDR3 length equals 13 residues. V and J are TRBV28 and TRBJ2-4; D not certain. Sequenced material: CD4+ T cells sorted from blood. This TCR came from a human donor in good health. The CDR3 protein is CASSIPTRNIQYF. In DNA form, the CDR3 reads TGTGCCAGCAGTATTCCTACACGGAACATTCAGTACTTC.